The 27 T cell receptor beta chains in this list originate from one sample, sequenced in a study of cytomegalovirus exposure and HLA in healthy donors. 60 Vbeta and 13 Jbeta primers were used in PCR. TCRdb keeps only in-frame clones here, not all; method: immunoSEQ multiplex PCR. The table shows roughly 120,000 clones, with approximately 70% occurring only once. Sequenced: PBMCs. The receptors were gathered from a middle-aged man in good health and CMV-seronegative.

This clone came up a few times. The chain recombines TRBV4-1 with TRBJ1-5; possibly TRBD1 for D (6 bases). V lost 4 bases to trimming and J lost 5 bases, with 18 bases between them. CDR1 is MGHRA, CDR2 YSYEKL, per germline. The CDR3 consists of 16 residues. In DNA form, the CDR3 reads TGCGCCAGCAGCCTATCCTCCGGGACACAATATCAGCCCCAGCATTTT. Translating gives CASSLSSGTQYQPQHF.

The V and J genes are TRBV11-2 and TRBJ1-3, with a tentative D call TRBD1 (5 bases). This CDR3 is 17 amino acids long. V lost 3 bases and J lost 3, with 18 bases in between. Germline CDR1 SGHAT, CDR2 FQNNGV. Here the CDR3 reads CASSFSPWGGNGNTIYF. The CDR3 DNA follows: TGTGCCAGCAGCTTTAGCCCCTGGGGGGGTAATGGAAACACCATATATTTT.

This clone showed up just once. The chain joins TRBV19 to TRBJ2-5; a weak D match, TRBD1 (5 bases). The V gene lost 3 bases and the J gene lost 4 bases, with 12 bases spanning the gap. The germline V gene encodes CDR1 LNHDA and CDR2 SQIVND (reference sequence). This CDR3 spans 14 amino acids. CDR3 region: CASSIGPGIETQYF. The CDR3 DNA reads as TGTGCCAGTAGTATCGGGCCAGGGATAGAGACCCAGTACTTC.

This chain links TRBV7-9 with TRBJ1-5; tentatively, D is TRBD1 (5 bases). The CDR3 loop spans 13 amino acids. The V end lost 3 bases, the J end lost 5 bases, and 8 bases lay between the germline ends. Germline values: CDR1 SEHNR, CDR2 FQNEAQ (reference sequence). CDR3 bases: TGTGCCAGCAGCTTCAGGGAAGATCAGCCCCAGCATTTT. It yields the protein CASSFREDQPQHF.

The V gene is TRBV7-9, the J gene TRBJ2-2; possible D gene TRBD1, 6 bases. V shed 4 bases and J shed 4 bases, with 10 bases lying between them. Germline V CDR1 and CDR2: SEHNR, FQNEAQ (reference sequence). The CDR3 contains 14 residues. The CDR3 DNA follows: TGTGCCAGCAGCTCCGTCAGGGGCACCGGGGAGCTGTTTTTT. Its translation: CASSSVRGTGELFF.

The rearrangement joins TRBV5-4 to TRBJ1-2, with a weak D call TRBD1 (5 bases). V lost 5 bases and J lost 3, with 14 bases in between. The CDR3 consists of 14 residues. The germline V gene has CDR1 SGHNT and CDR2 YYREEE (reference sequence). The CDR3 sequence is CASRFYGGDYGYTF. In DNA, the CDR3 is TGTGCCAGCAGATTTTATGGGGGGGACTATGGCTACACCTTC.

The rearrangement uses TRBV19 and TRBJ2-1; perhaps TRBD2 as D (7 bases). Per germline, CDR1 LNHDA and CDR2 SQIVND (reference sequence). Between the trimmed V and J ends, which lost 6 bases and 4 bases, there was a span of 19 bases. CDR3 length: 16 amino acids. CDR3 sequence reads: CASRGRGTPWYNEQFF. The CDR3 nucleotides read TGTGCCAGTAGGGGGAGGGGGACACCATGGTACAATGAGCAGTTCTTC.

The table lists this clone with a few counts. The chain links TRBV9 to TRBJ1-2; D might be TRBD1 (5 bases). Trimming removed 0 bases from V and 5 bases from J, with 14 bases in between. Germline CDR1 reads SGDLS; CDR2 reads YYNGEE. The CDR3 has 15 residues. CDR3 loop: CASSVEGLPIYGYTF. The DNA of the CDR3 is TGTGCCAGCAGCGTAGAGGGGCTACCTATTTATGGCTACACCTTC.

The chain links TRBV11-3 to TRBJ2-4; 10 bases align to TRBD1. The V gene end was trimmed by 1 base and the J gene end by 2 bases; junction bases not matched to a gene: 2. The CDR3 extends over 16 amino acids. The germline CDR1 and CDR2 sequences are SGHNT and YENEEA. The DNA of the CDR3 is TGTGCCAGCAGCTTAGGGACAGGGGGTCCCAAAAACATTCAGTACTTC. This encodes CASSLGTGGPKNIQYF.

The rearrangement joins TRBV7-6 to TRBJ2-2; 8 bases are shared with TRBD2. The CDR3 spans 18 residues. Germline trimming cut 1 base from V and 3 bases from J; bases unmatched to any gene: 10. Germline values: CDR1 SGHVS, CDR2 FNYEAQ. CDR3 in amino acids: CASSLESERGSDTGELFF. For the CDR3, the DNA is TGTGCCAGCAGCTTAGAAAGTGAGCGGGGGTCGGACACCGGGGAGCTGTTTTTT.

This clone has just a few counts. The gene calls are TRBV7-9 and TRBJ1-1; TRBD1 aligns across 8 bases. Per germline, CDR1 SEHNR and CDR2 FQNEAQ (reference sequence). The CDR3 loop spans 17 amino acids. With 5 bases clipped from V and 3 bases from J, the junction kept 14 bases outside the gene matches. The CDR3 reads CASSPRSGGQGDTEAFF. The CDR3 nucleotides read TGTGCCAGCAGCCCCCGCTCAGGGGGCCAAGGGGACACTGAAGCTTTCTTT.

The CDR3 coding sequence is TGTGCCAGCAGCTTTCAGGGATTCGGTCAGCCCCAGCATTTT. This codes for CASSFQGFGQPQHF. This sequence joins TRBV5-6 and TRBJ1-5; D perhaps matches TRBD1 (5 bases). The CDR3 loop spans 14 amino acids. Germline CDR1 and CDR2: SGHDT and YYEEEE. V was pared by 2 bases and J by 6 bases, with 12 bases between.

In this sample, this clone turned up many times. J is TRBJ1-1 and V is TRBV30; 7 bases map to TRBD1. CDR3 length equals 14 residues. The V gene end was trimmed by 1 base and the J gene end by 0 bases; junction bases not matched to a gene: 2. The germline gives CDR1 GTSNPN, CDR2 SVGIG (reference sequence). Here the CDR3 reads CAWSAGQLNTEAFF. The CDR3 coding sequence is TGTGCCTGGAGTGCGGGACAGCTGAACACTGAAGCTTTCTTT.

The rearrangement links TRBV5-1 to TRBJ2-7; D possibly corresponds to TRBD1 (6 bases). This CDR3 has 15 residues. Germline V gene sequence: CDR1 SGHRS, CDR2 YFSETQ. V lost 1 base, J lost 3 bases, and 14 bases lay in between. This chain's CDR3 is CASSLNGQTVYEQYF. As DNA, the CDR3 is TGCGCCAGCAGCTTGAACGGACAGACGGTCTACGAGCAGTACTTC.

This sequence joins TRBV5-4 and TRBJ2-2; TRBD1 matches 7 bases. Germline CDR1 reads SGHNT; CDR2 reads YYREEE (reference sequence). The CDR3 totals 15 residues. With 4 bases clipped from V and 1 base from J, the junction kept 4 bases outside the gene matches. CDR3 nucleotides: TGTGCCAGCAGCAGCGACAGGGTGAACACCGGGGAGCTGTTTTTT. This codes for CASSSDRVNTGELFF.

The V and J genes are TRBV4-3 and TRBJ2-6, with TRBD1 identical over 12 bases. The ends lost 4 bases at V and 2 bases at J; junction bases unmatched: 15. Germline values: CDR1 LGHNA, CDR2 YSLEER. This CDR3 has 21 residues. CDR3 bases: TGCGCCAGCAGCCGGTCAGTCATCGGAGGGACAGGGGGCCCTGGGGCCAACGTCCTGACTTTC. This encodes CASSRSVIGGTGGPGANVLTF.

The chain couples TRBV9 to TRBJ2-1, with 8 bases identical to TRBD2. The J segment lost 4 bases and the V segment lost 4 bases, leaving 10 bases of the junction unmatched. This CDR3 spans 16 amino acids. Looked up from germline, CDR1 is SGDLS and CDR2 is YYNGEE. The CDR3 protein is CASSPGVSGGYNEQFF. CDR3 sequence (DNA): TGTGCCAGCAGCCCAGGCGTAAGCGGGGGTTACAATGAGCAGTTCTTC.

As regards this clone: At one end the junction does not follow the germline gene, possibly because of a read error. The V and J genes are TRBV7-7 and TRBJ2-2, with a weak D call TRBD1 (6 bases). There are 14 residues in the CDR3. Germline assignment: CDR1 SSHAT and CDR2 FNYEAQ (reference sequence). This chain's CDR3 is CASSSDRSTGELFF. CDR3 in DNA: TGTGCTAGCAGCTCGGACAGAAGCACCGGGGAGCTGTTTTTT.

In this sample, this clone turned up once. The chain joins TRBV27 to TRBJ2-2, with D unclear. The CDR3 runs to 14 residues. Germline V gives CDR1 MNHEY, CDR2 SMNVEV (reference sequence). The ends were cut back, 10 bases at V and 1 base at J, with 13 bases in the middle. The CDR3 protein is CATRLQRNTGELFF. The DNA of the CDR3 is TGTGCCACCCGTCTTCAGCGGAACACCGGGGAGCTGTTTTTT.

V usage is TRBV28 and J usage is TRBJ1-1; D possibly corresponds to TRBD1 (5 bases). Germline values: CDR1 MDHEN, CDR2 SYDVKM. V was shortened by 4 bases and J by 4 bases, with 13 bases between the two germline ends. The CDR3 runs to 14 residues. In DNA, the CDR3 is TGTGCCAGCAGTTACCACCGCAGGGTCACTGAAGCTTTCTTT. Translating it yields CASSYHRRVTEAFF.

J is TRBJ2-7 and V is TRBV6-5; D call uncertain. V dropped 7 bases and J dropped 2 bases, with 18 bases sitting between them. The CDR3 runs 15 residues. CDR1 and CDR2 from the germline V gene are MNHEY and SVGAGI. Here the CDR3 DNA reads TGTGCCAGCAACCCCTCCTTAACTGATACCTACGAGCAGTACTTC. Translated, it gives CASNPSLTDTYEQYF.

The V call is TRBV4-1, the J call TRBJ1-5; D unclear. Germline V lookup: CDR1 MGHRA, CDR2 YSYEKL. The CDR3 runs to 17 residues. The germline V and J ends were trimmed by 0 bases and 5 bases, with 17 bases remaining between them. For the CDR3, the DNA is TGCGCCAGCAGCCAAGATCATTCTCCGAGCGTTTATCAGCCCCAGCATTTT. This gives the protein CASSQDHSPSVYQPQHF.

This clone was counted between two and nine times. In DNA, the CDR3 is TGTGCCAGTAGTATCAAGCTAGAAGTCGAGCAGTACTTC. Translated, it gives CASSIKLEVEQYF. The chain recombines TRBV19 with TRBJ2-7; no reliable D call. Germline V gives CDR1 LNHDA, CDR2 SQIVND (reference sequence). The V and J ends lost 3 bases and 6 bases respectively, with 12 bases between them. The CDR3 covers 13 residues.

There are a few counts of this clone. The rearrangement uses TRBV5-1 and TRBJ1-4; D is ambiguous. The CDR3 runs 14 residues. The germline V and J ends were trimmed by 0 bases and 4 bases, with 7 bases remaining between them. Germline CDR1 reads SGHRS; CDR2 reads YFSETQ. In nucleotides, the CDR3 is TGCGCCAGCAGCTTGGAACGGGGTAATGAAAAACTGTTTTTT. Its protein is CASSLERGNEKLFF.

This sequence joins TRBV4-1 and TRBJ2-7; 7 bases agree with TRBD2. Trimming removed 1 base from V and 1 base from J; junction bases left unmatched: 4. The germline gives CDR1 MGHRA, CDR2 YSYEKL. There are 15 residues in the CDR3. CDR3 amino acids: CASSQAPGLSYEQYF. The DNA of the CDR3 is TGCGCCAGCAGCCAAGCTCCGGGACTATCCTACGAGCAGTACTTC.

The V call is TRBV6-8, the J call TRBJ2-7; 7 positions agree with TRBD1. Germline CDR1 reads MNHGY; CDR2 reads SAAAGT. The CDR3 runs to 13 residues. The DNA of the CDR3 is TGTGCTATCGGTCGGGACAGACCCTACGAGCAGTACTTC. This gives the protein CAIGRDRPYEQYF.

The chain has TRBV4-3 and TRBJ2-6; 7 bases map to TRBD1. The CDR3 has 18 residues. Trimming cost V 2 bases and J 1 base; bases outside gene matches: 8. The germline V gene has CDR1 LGHNA and CDR2 YSLEER. CDR3 nucleotides: TGCGCCAGCAGCCAACATTACCGACAGGGATCTGGGGCCAACGTCCTGACTTTC. Its protein is CASSQHYRQGSGANVLTF.